This paragraph covers one TCR beta chain sequence. The specificity of this receptor is unknown. Base qualities are not at hand, and no much larger clone is one base apart. The entry originates in a study of vaccination effects on CD4 cells after COVID-19 (dated by TCRdb to between 2021 and 2023). As for the study more broadly: In the ViraFEST assay, PBMC were stimulated with viral peptide pools, and TCR sequencing was then used to find antigen-specific CD4+ T cell clonotypes based on their expansion. Participants received two doses of either the BNT162b2 or the mRNA-1273 mRNA SARS-CoV-2 vaccine. Pre-vaccine samples from a couple of convalescent patients were drawn 16 days and one week before the first dose, 142 and 148 days after COVID-19 diagnosis. Each well held 2 million to 2.5 million PBMC cultured in IMDM containing about 5.4% human AB serum, around 10 IU/ml IL-2 and gentamicin, along with roughly 10 ug/ml peptides. In both COVID-19 convalescent patients and infection-naive vaccine recipients, the study compared SARS-CoV-2 spike-specific CD4+ TCR repertoires from before mRNA vaccination with those from after it. A total of approximately 9 COVID-19 convalescent patients and several SARS-CoV-2-naive healthy vaccine recipients were included in the full study. In the study, cultures from other donors were sequenced using the Oncomine TCR Beta short-read assay on an Illumina iSeq 100. Study-level results and caveats: Marked clonal contraction was observed in both infection-induced and vaccine-induced clones at late post-vaccination timepoints, consistent with waning T cell responses. Among convalescent patients, the spike-reactive repertoire after vaccination was made up mainly of new vaccine-induced clones that were largely distinct from the clones induced by infection. The study was limited by a small number of convalescent patients and lacked early post-infection timepoints.

After roughly 11 days of culture, CD4+ T cells were isolated with the EasySep CD4+ T cell isolation kit. PCR-confirmed SARS-CoV-2 infection had occurred in convalescent patients between March and December 2020, before the Alpha, Beta and Delta variants emerged in the United States. Half of the culture medium was replaced with fresh IL-2-containing medium on days 3 and 7. Unless noted otherwise, every peptide stimulation condition was grown in triplicate wells. PBMC were separated from whole blood using Ficoll-Paque Plus gradient centrifugation and were then either cryopreserved at -140C or used fresh. The QIAamp micro DNA kit was used to extract genomic DNA from the cultured CD4+ T cells. V is cut by 11 bases and J by 0 bases, and the space between the germline ends is 13 bases. Including cysteine and phenylalanine, the CDR3 has 13 amino acids. Of all the DNA, just the CDR3 is kept, 39 bases in frame from base 1. CDR1 and CDR2 (MNHEY, SVGAGI) derive from the germline V gene.

Library creation used the immunoSEQ multiplex PCR assay. DNA from the cultured and isolated CD4+ T cells underwent TCR beta CDR3 sequencing. As for how the authors treated the data: Non-productive TCR sequences were discarded, and reads were trimmed to the CDR3 region, with only CDR3s of 7 or more amino acids retained. Antigen-specific clonotypes were identified with the MANAFEST web app by comparing expansion in peptide wells against reference cultures. To count as positive, a clone had to show expansion at FDR<0.05 compared with the reference and with all other wells, an odds ratio above 5, and a frequency above 0.1% in two replicate wells. Clonotypes significantly expanded in SARS-CoV-2 spike wells and in at least one common cold coronavirus spike condition were defined as cross-reactive. Using the stringdist R package, CDR3 similarity was measured by Levenshtein distance, and unrooted trees were constructed with ape in R 3.6.1. The immuneACCESS repertoire file appears here via TCRdb, limited to in-frame rearrangements. These files lack a portion of the clones; in checked studies, under half of the deficit traces to unresolved V genes, and the cause of the others is not known. D and trimming were read from the DNA, whereas the V and J calls and clone size are those reported in that table. The sample table lists approximately 45,000 clones, roughly four fifths of them with a count of one. Approximately 8.6% of the sample comes from the top ten.

The sequence derives from a human donor who had a prior SARS-CoV-2 infection. Sequences were derived from CD4+ T cells from PBMCs cultured without peptide, sampled before COVID-19 vaccination. The chain is encoded by TRBV6-5 joined to TRBJ1-1, with no D gene named confidently. The bases are TGTGCCGGATCCGGTACTGTGAACACTGAAGCTTTCTTT. Its translation is CAGSGTVNTEAFF.